One and the same sample provided the 18 T cell receptor beta chains below, sequenced in a study of T cells in Graves' hyperthyroidism and ophthalmopathy (dated by TCRdb to about 2019). The library was obtained by multiplex PCR. Sequencing was performed on an Illumina HiSeq 2000. The TCR beta CDR3 regions were amplified from RNA transcripts. For the first round of RT-PCR on the TCR CDR3, the HTBI primer set was used together with the Qiagen OneStep RT-PCR kit. The public reads were reprocessed in TCRdb via fastp at Q25 and MiXCR, keeping in-frame beta chains. CDR3 protein duplicates are merged, each entry listing the most common genes and DNA. The sample includes 450,000 to 550,000 distinct CDR3 sequences, with roughly 25% observed a single time. Approximately 11% of the sample goes to the ten largest clones. Source material: blood. All receptors come from a woman in her twenties or thirties with Graves' ophthalmopathy.

The genes are TRBV7-9 and TRBJ2-7; 7 bases agree with TRBD1. Germline CDR1 SEHNR, CDR2 FQNEAQ (reference sequence). J was trimmed by 3 bases and V by 5 bases; bases with no gene match: 7. The CDR3 is 14 residues long. CDR3: CASSTDRESYEQYF. The DNA for the CDR3 is TGTGCCAGCAGCACCGACAGGGAAAGCTACGAGCAGTACTTC.

V is TRBV6-1 and J is TRBJ2-2; TRBD1 matches 8 bases. With 6 bases clipped from V and 2 bases from J, the junction kept 8 bases outside the gene matches. Germline CDR1 and CDR2: MNHNS and SASEGT. The CDR3 has 16 residues. In DNA, the CDR3 is TGTGCCAGCAGCTCGAAGACAGGGGTTAACACCGGGGAGCTGTTTTTT. Translating it yields CASSSKTGVNTGELFF.

This clonotype was counted ten times or more. The rearrangement uses TRBV24-1 and TRBJ1-5; D perhaps matches TRBD1 (6 bases). Germline lookup yields CDR1 KGHDR and CDR2 SFDVKD. The germline V and J ends were trimmed by 3 bases and 3 bases, with 8 bases remaining between them. This CDR3 comprises 14 residues. The CDR3 region has the DNA TGTGCCACCAGTGATCGACAGGACAATCAGCCCCAGCATTTT. Its protein is CATSDRQDNQPQHF.

This clonotype has a count of ten or more. The chain links TRBV20-1 to TRBJ1-2, with D perhaps TRBD1 (6 bases). Germline CDR1 is DFQATT and CDR2 is SNEGSKA (reference sequence). The V end lost 3 bases, the J end lost 6 bases, and 14 bases lay between the germline ends. This CDR3 has 13 amino acids. CDR3 nucleotide sequence: TGCAGTGCTAGGGACAGCGAGGGGGATGGCTACACCTTC. The encoded protein is CSARDSEGDGYTF.

This clonotype was recorded at least ten times. The chain employs TRBV6-5 and TRBJ1-2; a weak D match, TRBD1 (6 bases). Between the trimmed V and J ends, which lost 7 bases and 2 bases, there was a span of 14 bases. Germline lookup yields CDR1 MNHEY and CDR2 SVGAGI. The CDR3 spans 14 residues. The CDR3 is CASTSLDSNYGYTF. In nucleotides, the CDR3 is TGTGCCAGCACTTCCCTGGACAGCAACTATGGCTACACCTTC.

Concerning this clonotype: This may arise from a read error, as a much more abundant clone is one base away. Written as DNA, the CDR3 is TGTGCCAGCAGTTTGGGACTAGCGGAAAACACAGGTTCGCAGTATTTT. This codes for CASSLGLAENTGSQYF. V usage is TRBV27 and J usage is TRBJ2-3; 11 bases are a match to TRBD2. The CDR3 is 16 amino acids. V trimming: 3 bases; J trimming: 10 bases; junction bases outside the gene matches: 12. Germline V gene lookup returns CDR1 MNHEY and CDR2 SMNVEV (reference sequence).

The CDR3 protein is CASSQDVGSKNIQYF. The CDR3 DNA reads as TGCGCCAGCAGCCAAGATGTGGGTAGCAAAAACATTCAGTACTTC. The V gene is TRBV4-1, the J gene TRBJ2-4, with D unclear. This CDR3 has 15 residues. The V end was cut by 0 bases, the J end by 3 bases, with 9 bases between. Germline CDR1 MGHRA, CDR2 YSYEKL.

This clonotype was found many times. The chain employs TRBV11-2 and TRBJ1-2; TRBD1 agrees at 7 bases. V shed 3 bases and J 7 bases; nucleotides not matched to a gene: 8. Germline V CDR1 and CDR2: SGHAT, FQNNGV. CDR3 length equals 14 residues. The CDR3 nucleotides read TGTGCCAGCAGCTTCTTTGAGGGGGCTGTTGGCTACACCTTC. Protein product: CASSFFEGAVGYTF.

This clonotype was seen many times. The chain carries TRBV5-1 and TRBJ2-5; 10 positions match TRBD2. J gave up 5 bases and V 4 bases, and 5 bases lay outside the gene matches. Germline CDR1 is SGHRS and CDR2 is YFSETQ. This CDR3 region has 14 residues. The CDR3 DNA sequence: TGCGCCAGCAGCGCGGGACTAGCGCGGGAGACCCAGTACTTC. This encodes CASSAGLARETQYF.

The rearrangement uses TRBV15 and TRBJ1-5; D uncertain. Per the germline V gene, CDR1 is LNHNV and CDR2 is YYDKDF (reference sequence). V was cut by 0 bases and J by 1 base, with 4 bases left in between. CDR3 length: 14 residues. CDR3 coding DNA: TGTGCCACCAGCAGAGACAGGAGCAATCAGCCCCAGCATTTT. Its protein product is CATSRDRSNQPQHF.

This chain links TRBV15 with TRBJ2-5; 8 bases align to TRBD2. CDR1 and CDR2 from the germline V gene are LNHNV and YYDKDF (reference sequence). The length of the CDR3 is 17 residues. The ends lost 1 base at V and 4 bases at J; junction bases unmatched: 11. This CDR3 reads CATSRGWAGGARETQYF. The CDR3, as DNA: TGTGCCACCAGCAGAGGTTGGGCGGGAGGTGCTCGAGAGACCCAGTACTTC.

The sample holds many counts of this clonotype. V gene TRBV19 combines with J gene TRBJ1-2, with D uncertain. The germline gives CDR1 LNHDA, CDR2 SQIVND (reference sequence). There are 11 residues in the CDR3. Trimming removed 10 bases from V and 8 bases from J, with 14 bases in between. CDR3 in amino acids: CAIKVRTGYTF. The CDR3 DNA reads as TGTGCCATCAAAGTGAGAACGGGCTACACCTTC. The entire variable domain, with the rest obtained from reference TRBV19 and TRBJ1-2, is as follows: DGGITQSPKYLFRKEGQNVTLSCEQNLNHDAMYWYRQDPGQGLRLIYYSQIVNDFQKGDIAEGYSVSREKKESFPLTVTSAQKNPTAFYLCAIKVRTGYTFGSGTRLTVV.

This clonotype was seen a few times. The CDR3 region has the DNA TGTGCCAGCAGTTTCAGAGTCTCAACTGAAGCTTTCTTT. Translation: CASSFRVSTEAFF. The chain uses TRBV27 and TRBJ1-1; D not certain. V was pared by 3 bases and J by 5 bases, with 10 bases between. The length of the CDR3 is 13 residues. Germline V gene lookup returns CDR1 MNHEY and CDR2 SMNVEV (reference sequence).

This clonotype was found a few times. J is TRBJ1-2 and V is TRBV20-1; no reliable D call. CDR1 is DFQATT, CDR2 SNEGSKA, per germline (reference sequence). V dropped 2 bases and J dropped 4 bases, with 14 bases sitting between them. This CDR3 is built from 14 residues. The CDR3 coding sequence is TGCAGTGCTAGAAAGGCAGGAAGGCGCTATGGCTACACCTTC. This translates into CSARKAGRRYGYTF.

This clonotype was observed many times. The chain employs TRBV7-8 and TRBJ2-2, with TRBD2 identical over 9 bases. V was pared by 5 bases and J by 1 base, with 5 bases of the junction left unmatched. Germline loops: CDR1 SGHVS, CDR2 FQNEAQ. The CDR3 has 16 amino acids. This CDR3 is CASSAMTSGNTGELFF. In DNA, the CDR3 is TGTGCCAGCAGCGCCATGACTAGCGGGAACACCGGGGAGCTGTTTTTT.

This chain connects TRBV10-3 to TRBJ2-7; D assignment may be TRBD1 or TRBD2 (5 bases each). The CDR3 is made up of 14 amino acids. The germline V and J ends were trimmed by 4 bases and 0 bases, with 10 bases remaining between them. From germline, CDR1 is ENHRY and CDR2 SYGVKD. CDR3 bases: TGTGCCATCAGTGGGGACGAGAACTCCTACGAGCAGTACTTC. Translating it yields CAISGDENSYEQYF.

This clonotype showed up many times. This rearrangement joins TRBV7-9 to TRBJ1-2; D call uncertain. Trimming stripped 1 base from V and 4 bases from J, with 10 bases between. The V gene's germline CDR1 is SEHNR and CDR2 FQNEAQ (reference sequence). The CDR3 consists of 14 residues. CDR3 sequence reads: CASSLELYGYGYTF. In DNA, the CDR3 is TGTGCCAGCAGCTTAGAGTTGTACGGCTATGGCTACACCTTC.

Many counts were recorded for this clonotype. J is TRBJ2-7 and V is TRBV7-9, with D perhaps being TRBD1 or TRBD2 (5 bases each). The germline gives CDR1 SEHNR, CDR2 FQNEAQ (reference sequence). Trimming cost V 4 bases and J 2 bases, with 12 bases left between them. CDR3 length: 14 residues. CDR3 coding DNA: TGTGCCAGCAGCTCCGGGACCGAACCCTACGAGCAGTACTTC. This sequence encodes CASSSGTEPYEQYF.